Each of the 9 T cell receptor beta chains below was sequenced from the same sample in a study of cytomegalovirus exposure and HLA in healthy donors (dated by TCRdb to about 2017). Libraries were constructed by the immunoSEQ multiplex PCR assay. A mixture of 60 forward primers for TCR Vbeta segments and 13 reverse primers for TCR Jbeta segments was used in the multiplex PCR. The table was pulled from immuneACCESS by TCRdb, which kept in-frame rearrangements only. Such tables lose some clones; where checked, under half of the loss comes from unresolved V genes, and the rest has no known cause. This sample has about 200,000 clones in its table, and around 79% of those were observed once. The ten largest make up approximately 0.22% of the sample. What was sequenced was PBMCs. All receptors come from a girl aged 2-10 years in good health and CMV-seronegative.

The CDR3 nucleotides read TGTGCCAGCAGTGCCCAGGGTTCTAACTATGGCTACACCTTC. It translates to CASSAQGSNYGYTF. The gene calls are TRBV28 and TRBJ1-2; TRBD1 is a possible D gene (5 bases). Germline V gives CDR1 MDHEN, CDR2 SYDVKM. The CDR3 is 14 residues long. V shed 5 bases and J shed 0 bases, with 10 bases lying between them.

The V call is TRBV15, the J call TRBJ2-2; TRBD1 agrees at 7 bases. The CDR3 has 12 amino acids. Losses at the gene ends were 9 bases for V and 4 bases for J; bases not matched to a gene: 2. Germline values: CDR1 LNHNV, CDR2 YYDKDF (reference sequence). Here the CDR3 reads CATGGGTGELFF. CDR3 bases: TGTGCCACAGGGGGCGGCACCGGGGAGCTGTTTTTT.

The rearrangement links TRBV18 to TRBJ2-7, with 7 positions matching TRBD2. Germline CDR1 KGHSH, CDR2 LQKENI. Trimming removed 3 bases from V and 6 bases from J; junction bases left unmatched: 5. The CDR3 consists of 13 residues. The CDR3 spells CASSPGGGSEQYF. The CDR3, as DNA: TGTGCCAGCTCACCGGGGGGGGGTTCCGAGCAGTACTTC.

This chain's CDR3 is CASRGAGGSGANVLTF. The CDR3 region has the DNA TGTGCCAGCAGGGGGGCAGGGGGCTCTGGGGCCAACGTCCTGACTTTC. The J gene is TRBJ2-6, the V gene TRBV27; 7 nucleotides agree with TRBD1. The CDR3 loop spans 16 amino acids. The trim removed 6 bases at V and 0 bases at J, leaving 5 bases unmatched. Germline CDR1 MNHEY, CDR2 SMNVEV (reference sequence).

This clone was seen once. DNA of the CDR3: TGTGCCAGCAGTGAAGTAGAAGGGGACACTGAAGCTTTCTTT. Residues: CASSEVEGDTEAFF. This chain uses TRBV6-1 with TRBJ1-1; perhaps TRBD1 as D (5 bases). The V end lost 1 base, the J end lost 3 bases, and 9 bases lay between the germline ends. This CDR3 is built from 14 residues. From germline, CDR1 is MNHNS and CDR2 SASEGT.

The V gene is TRBV9, the J gene TRBJ1-1, with 11 bases fitting TRBD1. V shed 0 bases and J 4 bases; nucleotides not matched to a gene: 2. The CDR3 has 15 amino acids. Germline V gene sequence: CDR1 SGDLS, CDR2 YYNGEE. CDR3 DNA: TGTGCCAGCAGCGTAGGTGGGACAGGGGGCACTGAAGCTTTCTTT. This sequence encodes CASSVGGTGGTEAFF.

V and J are TRBV29-1 and TRBJ1-5; D is perhaps TRBD1 (6 bases). The germline gives CDR1 SQVTM, CDR2 ANQGSEA. V lost 6 bases and J lost 5, with 14 bases in between. The CDR3 contains 13 residues. CDR3 coding DNA: TGCAGCGTGGCGGGGGGGCCTTATCAGCCCCAGCATTTT. Protein: CSVAGGPYQPQHF.

V usage is TRBV7-9 and J usage is TRBJ2-3; 9 bases are a match to TRBD2. The length of the CDR3 is 16 residues. Germline assignment: CDR1 SEHNR and CDR2 FQNEAQ (reference sequence). The V segment lost 0 bases and the J segment 6 bases; nucleotides outside the gene matches: 7. The CDR3, as DNA: TGTGCCAGCAGCTTAGCTGTGCGGGAGGGCCTGGATACGCAGTATTTT. This encodes CASSLAVREGLDTQYF.

This clone was picked up a small number of times. V and J are TRBV5-3 and TRBJ1-5; 9 bases fit TRBD1. TRBV5-3 is an open reading frame, and its role is uncertain. The ends lost 9 bases at V and 1 base at J; junction bases unmatched: 17. This CDR3 is built from 18 residues. The CDR3 coding sequence is TGTGCCACTCTTGGTGAAGGCCGGGACAGGGAAAGCAATCAGCCCCAGCATTTT. It yields the protein CATLGEGRDRESNQPQHF.